A single sample is the source of the 13 T cell receptor beta chains below, sequenced in a study of blood T cell repertoires in COVID-19. The repertoire was sequenced with immunoSEQ multiplex PCR; TCRdb's copy has only in-frame clones and lacks some. This table holds around 74,000 clones, around 90% found once. Input material: peripheral blood. These TCRs come from a woman at least 80 years old with active or convalescent COVID-19.

The CDR3 is CASGRPSGGNQPQHF. The CDR3 DNA reads TGCGCCAGCGGGAGACCCTCGGGGGGGAATCAGCCCCAGCATTTT. The V and J genes are TRBV4-1 and TRBJ1-5; the D gene is possibly TRBD1 (5 bases). Trimming pared 8 bases from V and 4 bases from J, leaving 18 bases between. The CDR3 is 15 amino acids. Germline assignment: CDR1 MGHRA and CDR2 YSYEKL.

This clone was counted once. The V gene is TRBV2, the J gene TRBJ2-1; TRBD1 agrees at 12 bases. Germline CDR1 is SNHLY and CDR2 is FYNNEI. This CDR3 comprises 16 residues. J lost 5 bases, V lost 4 bases, and 6 bases had no gene match. This CDR3 reads CASSGMGQGANNEQFF. Written as DNA, the CDR3 is TGTGCCAGCAGTGGGATGGGACAGGGGGCGAACAATGAGCAGTTCTTC.

The chain uses TRBV7-2 and TRBJ2-1; 8 bases map to TRBD1. Per the germline V gene, CDR1 is SGHTA and CDR2 is FQGNSA. The CDR3 length is 17 residues. The V segment lost 1 base and the J segment 3 bases; nucleotides outside the gene matches: 8. The CDR3 sequence is CASSLDSTGALYNEQFF. DNA for the CDR3: TGTGCCAGCAGCTTAGACTCGACAGGGGCCCTCTACAATGAGCAGTTCTTC.

This chain uses TRBV28 with TRBJ1-5, with TRBD1 as a possible D gene (5 bases). V lost 1 base, J lost 0 bases, and 13 bases lay in between. This CDR3 has 17 amino acids. CDR1 and CDR2 from the germline V gene are MDHEN and SYDVKM. The CDR3 reads CASSLLTVSLSNQPQHF. CDR3 in DNA: TGTGCCAGCAGTTTATTGACAGTAAGTCTTAGCAATCAGCCCCAGCATTTT.

The chain carries TRBV18 and TRBJ2-7, with D unclear. Looked up from germline, CDR1 is KGHSH and CDR2 is LQKENI. This CDR3 comprises 10 residues. The CDR3 spells CPHERYEQYF. The CDR3 region has the DNA TGTCCGCACGAGCGTTACGAGCAGTACTTC.

In DNA form, the CDR3 reads TGTGCCACCTCCCAGGGTAACTACGAGCAGTACTTC. Protein: CATSQGNYEQYF. This chain joins TRBV19 and TRBJ2-7, with a possible D match to TRBD1 (5 bases). The CDR3 contains 12 residues. Trimming removed 10 bases from V and 3 bases from J, with 13 bases in between. Per germline, CDR1 LNHDA and CDR2 SQIVND (reference sequence).

The CDR3, as DNA: TGTGCCAGTAGTATCTCGGACAGGGGGAATGAAAAACTGTTTTTT. It translates to CASSISDRGNEKLFF. The chain joins TRBV19 to TRBJ1-4, with 10 nucleotides matching TRBD1. Germline CDR1 is LNHDA and CDR2 is SQIVND (reference sequence). V lost 3 bases to trimming and J lost 5 bases; unmatched junction nucleotides: 3. This CDR3 spans 15 amino acids.

The gene calls are TRBV4-1 and TRBJ2-4, with TRBD1 identical over 7 bases. Germline V gives CDR1 MGHRA, CDR2 YSYEKL. With 0 bases clipped from V and 8 bases from J, the junction kept 10 bases outside the gene matches. The CDR3 spans 16 residues. In DNA, the CDR3 is TGCGCCAGCAGCCAAGAGCGCAGGGGGATGACATACATTCAGTACTTC. It codes for CASSQERRGMTYIQYF.

CDR3 sequence reads: CASSLRWRRGGRSTEAFF. The CDR3 DNA follows: TGTGCCAGTAGTCTCCGTTGGAGGCGCGGAGGCCGCTCCACTGAAGCTTTCTTT. The chain has TRBV19 and TRBJ1-1; D is uncertain. The V end lost 5 bases, the J end lost 4 bases, and 26 bases lay between the germline ends. This CDR3 spans 18 amino acids. Germline CDR1 LNHDA, CDR2 SQIVND (reference sequence).

The rearrangement joins TRBV6-2 or TRBV6-3 to TRBJ1-5; D perhaps matches TRBD1 (6 bases). The CDR3 sequence is 19 residues long. Trimming removed 0 bases at V and 6 bases at J, with 24 bases between. CDR1 is MNHEY, CDR2 SVGEGT, per germline. This CDR3 reads CASSYSVTDSQGRGQPQHF. The CDR3 region has the DNA TGTGCCAGCAGTTACTCCGTTACGGACTCCCAGGGGAGGGGTCAGCCCCAGCATTTT.

The chain carries TRBV7-8 and TRBJ2-7, with TRBD2 matching 10 bases. Germline V gives CDR1 SGHVS, CDR2 FQNEAQ. The junction had 9 bases not matched to a gene; V was cut back by 4 bases and J by 3 bases. The CDR3 totals 16 residues. CDR3 nucleotides: TGTGCCAGCAGCTCCTCGATAGCGGGGGGAGACTACGAGCAGTACTTC. Encoded protein: CASSSSIAGGDYEQYF.

The chain employs TRBV21-1 and TRBJ1-2. TRBV21-1 is reported as a pseudogene. The CDR3 totals 16 residues. CDR3 in DNA: TGTGCCAGCAGCGCACCGGACGGTAGGAGGGGTGATGGCTACACCTTC. This translates into CASSAPDGRRGDGYTF.

The genes are TRBV7-2 and TRBJ1-4, with unresolved D. Germline-derived CDR1 and CDR2 are SGHTA and FQGNSA. This CDR3 has 16 residues. Trimming pared 1 base from V and 3 bases from J, leaving 12 bases between. CDR3 amino acids: CASSLVGPAANEKLFF. In DNA form, the CDR3 reads TGTGCCAGCAGCTTAGTGGGTCCTGCGGCTAATGAAAAACTGTTTTTT. Full variable domain (outside the CDR3, taken from reference TRBV7-2 and TRBJ1-4): GAGVSQSPSNKVTEKGKDVELRCDPISGHTALYWYRQSLGQGLEFLIYFQGNSAPDKSGLPSDRFSAERTGGSVSTLTIQRTQQEDSAVYLCASSLVGPAANEKLFFGSGTQLSVL.